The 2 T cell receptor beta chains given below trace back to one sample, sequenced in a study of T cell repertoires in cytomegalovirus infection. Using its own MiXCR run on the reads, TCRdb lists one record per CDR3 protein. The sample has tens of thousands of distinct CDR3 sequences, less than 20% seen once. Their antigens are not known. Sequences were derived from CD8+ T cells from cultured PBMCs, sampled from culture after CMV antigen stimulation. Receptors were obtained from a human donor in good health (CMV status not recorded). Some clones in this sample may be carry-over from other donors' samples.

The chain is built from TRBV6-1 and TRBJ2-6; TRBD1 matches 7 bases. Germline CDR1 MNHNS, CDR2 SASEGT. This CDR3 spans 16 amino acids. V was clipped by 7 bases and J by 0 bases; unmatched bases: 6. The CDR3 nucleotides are TGTGCCAGCAAAGAAGGGGGCTACTCTGGGGCCAACGTCCTGACTTTC. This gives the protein CASKEGGYSGANVLTF.

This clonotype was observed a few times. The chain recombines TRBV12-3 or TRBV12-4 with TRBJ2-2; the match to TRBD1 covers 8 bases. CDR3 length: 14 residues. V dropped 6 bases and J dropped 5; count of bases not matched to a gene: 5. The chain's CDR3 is CASRTRGRTGELFF. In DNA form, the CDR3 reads TGTGCCAGCAGGACCAGGGGGCGAACCGGGGAGCTGTTTTTT.